This T cell receptor beta chain was sequenced in a study of blood T cell repertoires in COVID-19. About the research overall: Whether acute or convalescent, the COVID-19 samples came from the United States, Italy and Spain. The analysed material was cDNA or gDNA that came from T cells, B-cell-depleted T cells, or PBMCs.

Germline V gene sequence: CDR1 MNHEY, CDR2 SMNVEV (reference sequence). The CDR3 has 14 amino acids. The V end was cut by 5 bases, the J end by 10 bases, with 17 bases between. Per the original methods: It was from reference gene primer amplification that nucleated cell counts were estimated. Sequencing used immunoSEQ multiplex PCR; TCRdb keeps in-frame clones, though not all of them. That table furnishes V, J and clone size, whereas the DNA furnished D and trimming. The sample records 150,000 or so clones, 80% to 90% being singletons. The sample was peripheral blood. The V gene is TRBV27, the J gene TRBJ1-4; D is perhaps TRBD1 (5 bases). The clonotype was recovered from a man at least 80 years old with acute or convalescent COVID-19. The CDR3 sequence: CASSTGLSSGKLFF. CDR3 DNA: TGTGCCAGCAGTACGGGACTGTCGTCTGGAAAACTGTTTTTT. Full variable domain (rest looked up from reference TRBV27 and TRBJ1-4): EAQVTQNPRYLITVTGKKLTVTCSQNMNHEYMSWYRQDPGLGLRQIYYSMNVEVTDKGDVPEGYKVSRKEKRNFPLILESPSPNQTSLYFCASSTGLSSGKLFFGSGTQLSVL.